The rows below give T cell receptor beta chains drawn from one sample of a study of identical twins. TCRdb re-derived calls from the 5' RACE reads in MiXCR, one entry per CDR3 protein. Among 1,800,000 or so distinct CDR3 sequences, more than 30% were seen once, and the ten largest hold over 0.25%. The sample taken for sequencing was cord blood. All receptors come from a newborn girl in good health. CDR3s include the opening cysteine and the closing phenylalanine or tryptophan. D genes are given only for firm matches. Clone size is shown for a subset of rows, as once, few, many or a class of expanded clone.

clone_size	v_call	j_call	d_call	cdr3_nt	cdr3_aa
.	TRBV27	TRBJ2-5	TRBD1	TGTGCCAGCAGGCGGACAGGGAGGATGTCCTACAATGAGCAGTACTTC	CASRRTGRMSYNEQYF
few	TRBV6-6	TRBJ2-3	TRBD2	TGTGCCAGCAGTTGGGGGGGTGCAAACACAGATACGCAGTATTTT	CASSWGGANTDTQYF
.	TRBV3-1	TRBJ2-1	.	TGTGCCAGCAGCCAATCCTCGCGGCGGGGGCGTTACAATGAGCAGTTCTTC	CASSQSSRRGRYNEQFF
few	TRBV12-3/TRBV12-4	TRBJ1-1	.	TGTGCCAGCAGTTTATGGCACACTGAAGCTTTCTTT	CASSLWHTEAFF
.	TRBV10-3	TRBJ1-2	.	TGTGCCATCAGTGATGCCAGGGGAACCTATGGCTACACCTTC	CAISDARGTYGYTF
.	TRBV7-2	TRBJ2-3	TRBD1	TGTGCCAGCAGCTTAGCCGGACAGGGAGGAGATACGCAGTATTTT	CASSLAGQGGDTQYF
few	TRBV7-2	TRBJ1-1	.	TGTGCCAGCAGCTTCACCAGGGGTAACACTGAAGCTTTCTTT	CASSFTRGNTEAFF
few	TRBV5-1	TRBJ1-1	TRBD1	TGCGCCAGCGGCAGGGGGCAAGGGCGGGTAGAGACTGAAGCTTTCTTT	CASGRGQGRVETEAFF
.	TRBV2	TRBJ2-2	.	TGTGCCAGCAGTGTACAGCGGAACACCGGGGAGCTGTTTTTT	CASSVQRNTGELFF
.	TRBV25-1	TRBJ1-4	TRBD1	TGTGCCAGCAGCCCCGACAGGGGGCTCGCTAATGAAAAACTGTTTTTT	CASSPDRGLANEKLFF
once	TRBV5-1	TRBJ2-2	.	TGCGCCAGCAGCTTGACAGGGAGGAACGGGGAGCTGTTTTTT	CASSLTGRNGELFF
few	TRBV28	TRBJ2-1	.	TGTGCCAGCAGTTTAGGGCCGTCTTTCTACAGATCAGGAAAGAGCTCCTACAATGAGCAGTTCTTC	CASSLGPSFYRSGKSSYNEQFF
.	TRBV5-1	TRBJ1-6	.	TGCGCCAGCAGCTTGGCCTTTGGAGGAGCCGACTATAATTCACCCCTCCACTTT	CASSLAFGGADYNSPLHF
few	TRBV12-3/TRBV12-4	TRBJ1-6	TRBD1	TGTGCCAGCAGACAATTACGGGACAGTAAATCACCCCTCCACTTT	CASRQLRDSKSPLHF
many	TRBV5-1	TRBJ2-3	TRBD2	TGCGCCAGCAGCCTGGGACTAGCGGACCTAGATACGCAGTATTTT	CASSLGLADLDTQYF
many	TRBV20-1	TRBJ2-7	.	TGCAGTGCGGAGCGACTAGCCTACGAGCAGTACTTC	CSAERLAYEQYF
.	TRBV7-9	TRBJ2-3	.	TGTGCCAGCAGCTCTACCGGGACGATCACAGATACGCAGTATTTT	CASSSTGTITDTQYF
few	TRBV12-3/TRBV12-4	TRBJ2-1	TRBD2	TGTGCCAGCAGTTTATTCGGGACTAGCGGGGGCAATGAGCAGTTCTTC	CASSLFGTSGGNEQFF
few	TRBV6-6	TRBJ2-7	TRBD2	TGTGCCAGCAGCCAAGTCCCTTCGGGAGGGACGGACGAGCAGTACTTC	CASSQVPSGGTDEQYF
.	TRBV18	TRBJ2-3	.	TGTGCCAGCTCACCTCTCGGGGCCCCATTTGGGCTCACAGATACGCAGTATTTT	CASSPLGAPFGLTDTQYF
.	TRBV27	TRBJ2-7	.	TGTGCCAGCAGTTTAGGGAGGTCGGGCTACGAGCAGTACTTC	CASSLGRSGYEQYF
few	TRBV27	TRBJ2-3	TRBD2	TGTGCCAGCAGAGATAGCGGGGGGGACACAGATACGCAGTATTTT	CASRDSGGDTDTQYF
few	TRBV10-3	TRBJ2-1	.	TGTGCCATCAGTGGAGGACTTACCTGGGATGAGCAGTTCTTC	CAISGGLTWDEQFF
few	TRBV13	TRBJ2-1	TRBD1	TGTGCCAGCAAGACAGGGGGCGGCCCCAATGAGCAGTTCTTC	CASKTGGGPNEQFF
.	TRBV13	TRBJ1-1	.	TGTGCCAGCAGCCGATGGGCAGCGGGGACTGAAGCTTTCTTT	CASSRWAAGTEAFF
.	TRBV29-1	TRBJ1-1	.	TGCAGCGTTGGCAGGACCATGAACACTGAAGCTTTCTTT	CSVGRTMNTEAFF
.	TRBV5-6	TRBJ2-4	TRBD1	TGTGCCAGCAGCTTGGGGGACAGGAAAGGGGAGCAGTACTTC	CASSLGDRKGEQYF
.	TRBV24-1	TRBJ2-1	TRBD2	TGTGCCACCAGTGGGGGACTAGTTGAGCAGTTCTTC	CATSGGLVEQFF
few	TRBV7-6	TRBJ2-1	TRBD2	TGTGCCAGCAGCTTTGTTCCGGGGGGGGCTAATGAGCAGTTCTTC	CASSFVPGGANEQFF
few	TRBV7-2	TRBJ1-2	.	TGTGCCAGCAGCTTCTCTCCGGGGATAAGTGGCTACACCTTC	CASSFSPGISGYTF
.	TRBV5-1	TRBJ2-1	TRBD2	TGCGCCAGCAGCTCTAGCGGGAGTAGGAATGAGCAGTTCTTC	CASSSSGSRNEQFF
few	TRBV6-5	TRBJ1-1	.	TGTGCCAGCAGTTACGACGGGCTCTACACTGAAGCTTTCTTT	CASSYDGLYTEAFF
many	TRBV20-1	TRBJ2-3	.	TGCAGTCTACAGCGGGTGGGATACTCGCAGTATTTT	CSLQRVGYSQYF
.	TRBV28	TRBJ2-1	.	TGTGCCAGCAGTCGGTCTGGACGGCCCTACAATGAGCAGTTCTTC	CASSRSGRPYNEQFF
once	TRBV21-1	TRBJ2-7	.	TGTGCCAGCAGCAAAGCGGCAGCCTCCTACGAGCAGTACTTC	CASSKAAASYEQYF
.	TRBV10-3	TRBJ2-5	.	TGTGCCATCAGTGTCAGGGGCGCGGGGGAGACCCAGTACTTC	CAISVRGAGETQYF
few	TRBV20-1	TRBJ2-1	TRBD1	TGCAGTGTCAGGGGGCCTAGCGCTCTGGATGAGCAGTTCTTC	CSVRGPSALDEQFF
few	TRBV7-9	TRBJ2-1	TRBD2	TGTGCCAGCAGCCCGGAACTTAGGACTAGCGGACTGTACAATGAGCAGTTCTTC	CASSPELRTSGLYNEQFF
.	TRBV24-1	TRBJ2-2	.	TGTGCCACCAGCCCCCAGACAGGAGTAACCGGGGAGCTGTTTTTT	CATSPQTGVTGELFF
few	TRBV7-9	TRBJ1-5	TRBD1	TGTGCCAGCAGCTTAGGTCAGGGGGCGCCCGACAATCAGCCCCAGCATTTT	CASSLGQGAPDNQPQHF